This is a list of T cell receptor beta chains from one sample in a study of cytomegalovirus exposure and HLA in healthy donors. Assay used: immunoSEQ multiplex PCR; TCRdb lists only in-frame clones, some missing. Of about 92,000 clones in the sample, around 74% were seen once. The sequencing sample was made of PBMCs. Receptors originate from a man aged 50 or older in good health and CMV-seropositive. Each CDR3 is given with its conserved first and last residue. The size field is filled for only some rows; it gives once, few, many or a size class.

CAWSPGGKLFF,TRBV30,-,TRBJ1-4
CASSLEQGTEAFF,TRBV7-6,-,TRBJ1-1
CASSQNSGGESYEQYF,TRBV4-3,-,TRBJ2-7
CSVIEYEQYF,TRBV20-1,-,TRBJ2-7
CASSYYGTDSGNTIYF,TRBV5-6,-,TRBJ1-3
CASTIFSTESGYGYTF,TRBV7-2,-,TRBJ1-2
CASSLDQRGGGETQYF,TRBV7-7,few,TRBJ2-5
CGTTGADTQYF,TRBV28,-,TRBJ2-3
CAWSGTGAGNTIYF,TRBV30,-,TRBJ1-3
CASSPGTGGPGKAFF,TRBV4-2,-,TRBJ1-1
CASSPNRGQGETQYF,TRBV6-6,-,TRBJ2-5
CASSKLAGYTGELFF,TRBV19,-,TRBJ2-2
CASSRTGGYEQYF,TRBV19,-,TRBJ2-7
CASSTEWTSHNEQFF,TRBV6-5,few,TRBJ2-1
CASNPGGESKQPQHF,TRBV6-5,-,TRBJ1-5
CARRAQNTEAFF,TRBV30,-,TRBJ1-1
CASSLAGQASSYGYTF,TRBV7-2,-,TRBJ1-2
CAWSVGGGAMNTEAFF,TRBV30,-,TRBJ1-1
CASSLSGGPNEKLFF,TRBV7-3,-,TRBJ1-4
CASSYRSSYEQYF,TRBV6-5,-,TRBJ2-7
CASNRAEGNGYTF,TRBV6-6,-,TRBJ1-2
CASSLGRQSGQPQHF,TRBV2,once,TRBJ1-5
CASSHRVDYGYTF,TRBV5-1,-,TRBJ1-2
CASSLNRGGGTQYF,TRBV7-2,-,TRBJ2-5
CASSPRLAIGELFF,TRBV7-2,-,TRBJ2-2
CAWSTPGGLYGYTF,TRBV30,few,TRBJ1-2
CASSFRGMGDTQYF,TRBV5-4,-,TRBJ2-3
CASSVANTGAYGYTF,TRBV9,-,TRBJ1-2
CAFARRNTEAFF,TRBV30,-,TRBJ1-1
CASSPSGWGNQPQNF,TRBV5-1,-,TRBJ1-5
CASSLRGRGQVQETQYF,TRBV7-8,medium-sized,TRBJ2-5
CASTPVAGQGSYEQYF,TRBV19,-,TRBJ2-7
CASSSPLPGSDYFF,TRBV7-3,few,TRBJ1-1
CASSPSWGEVGYTF,TRBV4-1,-,TRBJ1-2
CASSFGGGAMAEAFF,TRBV14,-,TRBJ1-1
CASSLVGSSGNTIYF,TRBV5-1,few,TRBJ1-3
CASSYTGQGKPNEKLFF,TRBV7-2,-,TRBJ1-4
CASSFQQGNTEAFF,TRBV6-5,-,TRBJ1-1
CASPRAGDNTGELFF,TRBV18,-,TRBJ2-2
CATSLGHLSGANVLTF,TRBV19,-,TRBJ2-6
CASSPFQGNTEAFF,TRBV7-9,-,TRBJ1-1
CASTPEGLASNEQFF,TRBV2,few,TRBJ2-1
CASSRQGQGAEAFF,TRBV7-3,-,TRBJ1-1
CASGLAVTQETQYF,TRBV19,few,TRBJ2-5
CASSQGRVPPSEQYF,TRBV4-3,once,TRBJ2-7
CASSVGRLSGYPF,TRBV2,-,TRBJ1-2